These 7 T cell receptor beta chains originate from one sample sequenced in a study of identical twins. TCRdb re-derived calls from the 5' RACE reads in MiXCR, one entry per CDR3 protein. The sample includes 400,000 to 650,000 distinct CDR3 sequences, less than 25% seen only once; the top ten take approximately 0.95%. The same specimen was also included in a second study, on T cells expressing NK-cell markers.

The specimen was CD4+ T cells sorted from blood. The receptors shown here come from a woman between 18 and 30 years old in good health.

This clonotype was seen only a few times. The chain links TRBV18 to TRBJ2-5, with D unclear. V gave up 6 bases and J gave up 5 bases, with 13 bases separating them. This CDR3 region has 13 residues. Germline V gene data show CDR1 as KGHSH and CDR2 as LQKENI. Here the CDR3 reads CASSLRHDETQYF. The CDR3 DNA sequence: TGTGCCAGCTCCCTCCGACATGACGAGACCCAGTACTTC.

This clonotype was seen more than once but under ten times. The chain couples TRBV9 to TRBJ2-5; 9 bases fit TRBD2. Germline V lookup: CDR1 SGDLS, CDR2 YYNGEE. V was pared by 0 bases and J by 5 bases, with 5 bases of the junction left unmatched. The CDR3 is 15 amino acids. The CDR3 DNA reads as TGTGCCAGCAGCGTAGTCCCTAGCGGGGTGGAGACCCAGTACTTC. This sequence encodes CASSVVPSGVETQYF.

The chain links TRBV6-2 or TRBV6-3 to TRBJ2-7; 15 nucleotides match TRBD2. In germline, CDR1 is MNHEY, CDR2 SVGEGT. V gave up 0 bases and J gave up 0 bases; unmatched junction bases: 12. The CDR3 length is 21 residues. The DNA of the CDR3 is TGTGCCAGCAGTTACTCCCCGTCCGGGACTAGCGGGAGGCCCCGCTCCTACGAGCAGTACTTC. Its protein is CASSYSPSGTSGRPRSYEQYF.

This clonotype has just a few counts. The genes are TRBV10-1 and TRBJ2-5; either TRBD1 or TRBD2 may supply D (5 bases each). V gave up 3 bases and J gave up 3 bases, with 8 bases separating them. The CDR3 runs to 13 residues. Germline CDR1 is WNHNN and CDR2 is SYGVQD (reference sequence). The CDR3 region has the DNA TGCGCCAGCAGTGAAGGGACGGAAGAGACCCAGTACTTC. Its translation is CASSEGTEETQYF.

This clonotype was recorded a few times. The CDR3 region is CSVKRTEAFF. The CDR3 nucleotides read TGCAGTGTAAAAAGGACTGAAGCTTTCTTT. The V gene is TRBV20-1, the J gene TRBJ1-1; D is unclear. The V gene's germline CDR1 is DFQATT and CDR2 SNEGSKA (reference sequence). The CDR3 is made up of 10 amino acids. With 7 bases removed from V and 5 bases from J, the gap between germline ends came to 8 bases.

The J gene is TRBJ2-1, the V gene TRBV6-4, with D uncertain. The CDR3 is 14 residues long. CDR1 MRHNA and CDR2 SNTAGT come from the germline V gene. V lost 4 bases and J 7 bases, leaving 14 bases between the germline ends. CDR3 residues: CASSVRGTTNEQFF. The CDR3 DNA sequence: TGTGCCAGCAGTGTTCGAGGCACTACGAATGAGCAGTTCTTC.

This clonotype was detected only a few times. V is TRBV5-1 and J is TRBJ2-1; D call uncertain. From germline, CDR1 is SGHRS and CDR2 YFSETQ. V lost 3 bases to trimming and J lost 0 bases, with 10 bases between them. CDR3 length: 15 amino acids. The CDR3 region is CASSSDLSSYNEQFF. In DNA, the CDR3 is TGCGCCAGCAGCTCAGATCTAAGCTCCTACAATGAGCAGTTCTTC.